The 25 T cell receptor beta chains below come from one sample, sequenced in a study of T cell clones after liver transplantation (dated by TCRdb to between 2018 and 2021). Library preparation employed the immunoSEQ multiplex PCR assay. The source is immuneACCESS, and TCRdb retained only in-frame sequences with V and J called. Part of the clones is not carried over; for the studies checked, unresolved V genes explain less than half of this, and the remainder is unexplained. Counted in this sample were 72,000 or so clones; around four fifths of them appeared once. Of the sample, roughly 2.8% falls within the top ten clones. The specimen comprised CD4+ T cells from blood, sampled at the 22-month timepoint. These receptors originate from a human patient who received a liver transplant. Some T cells may originate with the graft donor following a transplant.

The rearrangement uses TRBV6-6 and TRBJ2-1; D unresolved. The CDR3 sequence is 15 residues long. V dropped 2 bases and J dropped 8 bases, with 16 bases sitting between them. From germline, CDR1 is MNHNY and CDR2 SVGAGI (reference sequence). The CDR3 region has the DNA TGTGCCAGCAGTTACCCACTCAGCACTCTCGATGAGCAGTTCTTC. The encoded protein is CASSYPLSTLDEQFF.

The chain joins TRBV12-5 to TRBJ1-3; D is ambiguous. Germline assignment: CDR1 LGHNT and CDR2 FRNRAP. Trimming stripped 0 bases from V and 1 base from J, with 25 bases between. The CDR3 contains 21 residues. This CDR3 is CASGLVPIRVVRYESGNTIYF. The CDR3 nucleotides read TGTGCTAGTGGTTTGGTTCCTATACGGGTGGTCCGTTACGAGTCTGGAAACACCATATATTTT.

The rearrangement links TRBV10-1 to TRBJ2-2; TRBD2 is a possible D gene (6 bases). Germline V gene sequence: CDR1 WNHNN, CDR2 SYGVQD (reference sequence). The germline V and J ends were trimmed by 6 bases and 6 bases, with 11 bases remaining between them. There are 13 residues in the CDR3. CDR3 protein: CASRVRRAGELFF. Here the CDR3 DNA reads TGCGCCAGCAGGGTCAGGAGGGCCGGGGAGCTGTTTTTT.

This clone was recorded only once. The rearrangement links TRBV28 to TRBJ2-7; 8 nucleotides agree with TRBD1. In germline, CDR1 is MDHEN, CDR2 SYDVKM. The CDR3 has 16 residues. J lost 0 bases, V lost 3 bases, and 7 bases had no gene match. CDR3 bases: TGTGCCAGCAGTTTGGGACAGGCAGCCTCCTCCTACGAGCAGTACTTC. Translated, it gives CASSLGQAASSYEQYF. The full variable domain, with the rest looked up from reference TRBV28 and TRBJ2-7, is DVKVTQSSRYLVKRTGEKVFLECVQDMDHENMFWYRQDPGLGLRLIYFSYDVKMKEKGDIPEGYSVSREKKERFSLILESASTNQTSMYLCASSLGQAASSYEQYFGPGTRLTVT.

This chain links TRBV7-6 with TRBJ2-1; D might be TRBD1 (6 bases). CDR1 is SGHVS and CDR2 is FNYEAQ in the germline V gene. The CDR3 consists of 12 residues. Trimming took off 9 bases at V and 7 bases at J, with 13 bases between the two ends. Here the CDR3 reads CASSKTGNEQFF. The CDR3 nucleotides read TGTGCCAGTAGCAAAACAGGGAATGAGCAGTTCTTC.

This clone was found a few times. The V gene is TRBV28, the J gene TRBJ2-7, with 9 bases that match TRBD1. Trimming cost V 10 bases and J 2 bases; bases outside gene matches: 3. Germline-derived CDR1 and CDR2 are MDHEN and SYDVKM. CDR3 size: 12 residues. This chain's CDR3 is CATGTGPYEQYF. CDR3 nucleotides: TGTGCCACCGGGACAGGGCCCTACGAGCAGTACTTC.

The chain carries TRBV29-1 and TRBJ1-4; 11 nucleotides align to TRBD1. The CDR3 runs to 14 residues. Germline values: CDR1 SQVTM, CDR2 ANQGSEA. V shed 7 bases, J shed 7 bases, and the junction held 8 bases outside the gene matches. CDR3 residues: CSARRGTGGEKLFF. As DNA, the CDR3 is TGCAGCGCCCGACGGGGGACAGGGGGTGAAAAACTGTTTTTT. Supplemented by reference TRBV29-1 and TRBJ1-4, the full variable domain reads SAVISQKPSRDICQRGTSLTIQCQVDSQVTMMFWYRQQPGQSLTLIATANQGSEATYESGFVIDKFPISRPNLTFSTLTVSNMSPEDSSIYLCSARRGTGGEKLFFGSGTQLSVL.

The chain uses TRBV30 and TRBJ1-3, with a possible D match to TRBD1 (6 bases). Germline CDR1 GTSNPN, CDR2 SVGIG (reference sequence). The V gene lost 4 bases and the J gene lost 8 bases, with 12 bases spanning the gap. This CDR3 is built from 12 residues. In nucleotides, the CDR3 is TGTGCCTGGAACAGGGCGTCGGACACCATATATTTT. The encoded protein is CAWNRASDTIYF.

The gene calls are TRBV5-1 and TRBJ2-5, with D possibly matching TRBD1 (5 bases). Trimming stripped 3 bases from V and 2 bases from J, with 23 bases between. Looked up from germline, CDR1 is SGHRS and CDR2 is YFSETQ. The CDR3 has 18 amino acids. CDR3 nucleotide sequence: TGCGCCAGCAGCTCCTCTTCCGGCGTGGGGCTCTGGCAAGAGACCCAGTACTTC. Translating it yields CASSSSSGVGLWQETQYF. Full variable domain (remainder filled in from reference TRBV5-1 and TRBJ2-5): KAGVTQTPRYLIKTRGQQVTLSCSPISGHRSVSWYQQTPGQGLQFLFEYFSETQRNKGNFPGRFSGRQFSNSRSEMNVSTLELGDSALYLCASSSSSGVGLWQETQYFGPGTRLLVL.

With respect to this clone: This sequence may be a read error, since a much larger clone differs from it by one base. The same CDR3 arises from other DNA sequences in this sample as well. The V gene is TRBV11-3, the J gene TRBJ2-3; D gene ambiguous. Deletions cut 1 base from V and 5 bases from J, with 4 bases between. The CDR3 runs 12 residues. Germline CDR1 reads SGHNT; CDR2 reads YENEEA. CDR3 residues: CASSLGEDTQYF. CDR3 sequence (DNA): TGTGCCAGCAGCTTAGGGGAAGATACGCAGTATTTT.

V is TRBV13 and J is TRBJ2-3, with 12 nucleotides matching TRBD2. This CDR3 is built from 16 residues. The germline gives CDR1 PRHDT, CDR2 FYEKMQ (reference sequence). J lost 4 bases, V lost 5 bases, and 7 bases had no gene match. CDR3 coding DNA: TGTGCCAGCAGCCTAGCGGGGGGGCGTGTGGCAGATACGCAGTATTTT. This codes for CASSLAGGRVADTQYF.

V usage is TRBV4-2 and J usage is TRBJ2-2; no clear D gene. The CDR3 consists of 14 residues. Germline CDR1 reads LGHNA; CDR2 reads YNFKEQ. The V gene lost 0 bases and the J gene lost 4 bases, with 6 bases spanning the gap. CDR3 region: CASSQEPGTGELFF. Written as DNA, the CDR3 is TGTGCCAGCAGCCAAGAACCTGGCACCGGGGAGCTGTTTTTT.

The V and J genes are TRBV7-3 and TRBJ1-1, with D uncertain. CDR3 length: 14 amino acids. From germline, CDR1 is SGHTA and CDR2 FQGTGA. V dropped 0 bases and J dropped 4 bases, with 9 bases sitting between them. CDR3 amino acids: CASSLTGFGTEAFF. The CDR3 DNA reads as TGTGCCAGCAGCTTAACAGGGTTCGGCACTGAAGCTTTCTTT.

The rearrangement uses TRBV11-3 and TRBJ2-3; 7 nucleotides line up with TRBD1. Germline CDR1 is SGHNT and CDR2 is YENEEA. J gave up 5 bases and V 3 bases, and 5 bases lay outside the gene matches. This CDR3 is 14 amino acids long. CDR3 in DNA: TGTGCCAGCAGCTTTGACAGGGTCAGAGATACGCAGTATTTT. Translated: CASSFDRVRDTQYF.

The chain uses TRBV6-1 and TRBJ1-5, with D possibly matching TRBD1 (5 bases). V dropped 8 bases and J dropped 0 bases, with 11 bases sitting between them. CDR1 is MNHNS, CDR2 SASEGT, per germline. The CDR3 runs to 14 residues. Here the CDR3 DNA reads TGTGCCAGCGGCTCCCAGGGTAGCAATCAGCCCCAGCATTTT. The encoded protein is CASGSQGSNQPQHF.

This chain uses TRBV28 with TRBJ2-2; the match to TRBD2 covers 7 bases. The V gene end was trimmed by 10 bases and the J gene end by 1 base; junction bases not matched to a gene: 6. This CDR3 region has 14 residues. Germline-derived CDR1 and CDR2 are MDHEN and SYDVKM. CDR3 in amino acids: CATRSGENTGELFF. For the CDR3, the DNA is TGTGCCACCCGGAGCGGGGAGAACACCGGGGAGCTGTTTTTT.

The J gene is TRBJ2-3, the V gene TRBV14; TRBD2 matches at 10 bases. V shed 7 bases and J 11 bases; nucleotides not matched to a gene: 6. The CDR3 extends over 12 amino acids. In germline, CDR1 is SGHDN, CDR2 FVKESK. The CDR3 region is CASTSGGARQYF. DNA for the CDR3: TGTGCCAGCACCAGCGGGGGGGCTCGGCAGTATTTT.

The V and J genes are TRBV2 and TRBJ1-1; 9 positions match TRBD1. The CDR3 covers 15 residues. Trimming at V came to 8 bases and at J to 0 bases, leaving 7 bases not matched to a gene. CDR1 and CDR2 (germline): SNHLY, FYNNEI. Here the CDR3 reads CASGETGGLNTEAFF. The DNA for the CDR3 is TGTGCCAGCGGAGAAACAGGGGGCTTGAACACTGAAGCTTTCTTT. Variable domain in full (rest from reference TRBV2 and TRBJ1-1): EPEVTQTPSHQVTQMGQEVILRCVPISNHLYFYWYRQILGQKVEFLVSFYNNEISEKSEIFDDQFSVERPDGSNFTLKIRSTKLEDSAMYFCASGETGGLNTEAFFGQGTRLTVV.

J is TRBJ1-5 and V is TRBV7-2; 7 positions match TRBD1. V was clipped by 4 bases and J by 0 bases; unmatched bases: 6. The CDR3 contains 16 residues. Germline values: CDR1 SGHTA, CDR2 FQGNSA. CDR3 nucleotides: TGTGCCAGCAGCTCCGTAGGGGGCAATAGCAATCAGCCCCAGCATTTT. Amino acids: CASSSVGGNSNQPQHF.

V is TRBV7-3 and J is TRBJ2-5; unclear D gene. The CDR3 is made up of 13 amino acids. V lost 5 bases to trimming and J lost 3 bases, with 10 bases between them. In germline, CDR1 is SGHTA, CDR2 FQGTGA. The CDR3 DNA sequence: TGTGCCAGCAGCCGGAACGGAAAAGAGACCCAGTACTTC. Translation gives CASSRNGKETQYF.

This clone was observed a handful of times. The gene calls are TRBV13 and TRBJ2-1; TRBD2 matches 10 bases. The CDR3 covers 17 residues. Per germline, CDR1 PRHDT and CDR2 FYEKMQ (reference sequence). The V gene end was trimmed by 6 bases and the J gene end by 5 bases; junction bases not matched to a gene: 13. The CDR3 sequence: CASSGSVGLAVHNEQFF. The CDR3 nucleotides are TGTGCCAGCAGTGGGAGCGTAGGACTAGCGGTCCACAATGAGCAGTTCTTC.

This rearrangement joins TRBV7-2 to TRBJ1-1; a possible D gene is TRBD1 (5 bases). The CDR3 spans 11 residues. V was pared by 1 base and J by 11 bases, with 8 bases between. Germline assignment: CDR1 SGHTA and CDR2 FQGNSA. CDR3 protein: CASSLEGLAFF. The CDR3, as DNA: TGTGCCAGCAGCTTAGAGGGGCTTGCTTTCTTT. Complete variable domain (other parts from reference TRBV7-2 and TRBJ1-1): GAGVSQSPSNKVTEKGKDVELRCDPISGHTALYWYRQSLGQGLEFLIYFQGNSAPDKSGLPSDRFSAERTGGSVSTLTIQRTQQEDSAVYLCASSLEGLAFFGQGTRLTVV.

V is TRBV20-1 and J is TRBJ2-1; TRBD1 matches 8 bases. J lost 7 bases, V lost 6 bases, and 2 bases had no gene match. The CDR3 contains 11 residues. CDR1 and CDR2 (germline): DFQATT, SNEGSKA (reference sequence). CDR3 region: CSAHRGNEQFF. The CDR3 nucleotides are TGCAGTGCACACAGGGGGAATGAGCAGTTCTTC.

This chain joins TRBV18 and TRBJ2-3, with 7 positions matching TRBD1. Trimming cost V 3 bases and J 8 bases; bases outside gene matches: 17. The germline V gene encodes CDR1 KGHSH and CDR2 LQKENI. The length of the CDR3 is 17 residues. The CDR3 DNA is TGTGCCAGCTCACCTTCCGGTAAGGGGGCGCAGTTCAGTACGCAGTATTTT. Encoded protein: CASSPSGKGAQFSTQYF.

J is TRBJ2-2 and V is TRBV9, with D hard to call. The length of the CDR3 is 14 residues. V lost 4 bases and J 8 bases, leaving 15 bases between the germline ends. Germline assignment: CDR1 SGDLS and CDR2 YYNGEE. The CDR3: CASSYVGLVGELFF. The CDR3 region has the DNA TGTGCCAGCAGCTATGTGGGTTTGGTAGGGGAGCTGTTTTTT.